This T cell receptor (beta chain) was profiled in a study of blood T cells in healthy people across ages. General observations from the study: Diversity estimated from one million T cells was considered an underestimate.

The ends were cut back, 3 bases at V and 4 bases at J, with 7 bases in the middle. CDR1 is ENHRY and CDR2 is SYGVKD in the germline V gene. CDR3 length: 13 residues. Extraction of total RNA produced a minimum of 5 micrograms from each sample. Next came a second PCR, run for about 6 to 12 cycles, which used a sample-barcoded 5' primer along with a J-beta primer mix. MiXCR, run by TCRdb on the 5' RACE reads, gives a single entry per CDR3 protein. The table lists about 570,000 distinct CDR3 sequences, about 27% of them singletons. Remarks on this clonotype: Its antigen is unidentified.

The sample also formed part of further work on T cells of mothers and their children. From that study: Study donors consisted of a few healthy Caucasian mothers and their six children. A second PCR was performed with the M1S primer. This primer added sample barcodes and 2-4 random nucleotides.

The specimen was blood. The origin of this receptor is a boy younger than 10 in good health. The rearrangement joins TRBV10-3 to TRBJ1-5; D possibly corresponds to TRBD1 (5 bases). Written as DNA, the CDR3 is TGTGCCATCAGTGAAAGGACAAATCAGCCCCAGCATTTT. Amino acids: CAISERTNQPQHF.